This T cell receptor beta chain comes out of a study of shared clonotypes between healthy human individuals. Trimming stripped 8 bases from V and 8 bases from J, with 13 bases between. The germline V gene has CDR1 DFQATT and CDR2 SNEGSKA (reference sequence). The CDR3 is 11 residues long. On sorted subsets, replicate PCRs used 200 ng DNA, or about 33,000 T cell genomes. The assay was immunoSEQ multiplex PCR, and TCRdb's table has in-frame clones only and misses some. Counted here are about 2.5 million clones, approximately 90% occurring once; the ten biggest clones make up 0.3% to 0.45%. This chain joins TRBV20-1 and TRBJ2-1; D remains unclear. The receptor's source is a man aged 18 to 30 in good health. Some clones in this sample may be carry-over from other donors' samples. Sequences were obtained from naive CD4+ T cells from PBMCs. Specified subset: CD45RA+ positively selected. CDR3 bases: TGCAGTAATAACTTCGATTATGAGCAGTTCTTC. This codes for CSNNFDYEQFF.